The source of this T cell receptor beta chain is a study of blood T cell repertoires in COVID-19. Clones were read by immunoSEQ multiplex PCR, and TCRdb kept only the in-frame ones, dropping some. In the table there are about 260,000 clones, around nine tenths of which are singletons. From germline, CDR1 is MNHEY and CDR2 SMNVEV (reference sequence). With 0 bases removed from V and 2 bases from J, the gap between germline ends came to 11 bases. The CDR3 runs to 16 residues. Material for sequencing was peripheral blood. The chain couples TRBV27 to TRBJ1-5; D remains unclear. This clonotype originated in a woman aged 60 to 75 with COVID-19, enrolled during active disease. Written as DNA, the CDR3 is TGTGCCAGCAGTTTATCCCCCCGTCCGGGCAATCAGCCCCAGCATTTT. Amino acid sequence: CASSLSPRPGNQPQHF.